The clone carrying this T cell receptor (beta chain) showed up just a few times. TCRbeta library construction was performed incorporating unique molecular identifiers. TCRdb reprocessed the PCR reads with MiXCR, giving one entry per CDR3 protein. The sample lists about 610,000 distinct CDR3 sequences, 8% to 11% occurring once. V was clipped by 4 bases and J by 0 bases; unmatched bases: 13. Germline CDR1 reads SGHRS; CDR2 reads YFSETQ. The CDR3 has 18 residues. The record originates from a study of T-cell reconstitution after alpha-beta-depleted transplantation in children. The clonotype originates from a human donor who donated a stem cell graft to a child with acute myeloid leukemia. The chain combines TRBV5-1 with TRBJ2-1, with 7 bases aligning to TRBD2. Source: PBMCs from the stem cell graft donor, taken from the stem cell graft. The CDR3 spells CASSHSVGGLSSYNEQFF. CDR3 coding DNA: TGCGCCAGCAGCCACTCCGTGGGAGGGCTCAGCTCCTACAATGAGCAGTTCTTC.